These 17 T cell receptor beta chains originate from one sample sequenced in a study of technical replicates of blood from several donors. The method was immunoSEQ multiplex PCR; TCRdb's version includes in-frame clones alone and lacks a portion of them. The table has about 83,000 clones, around nine tenths seen once. Sequencing was carried out using T cells isolated from PBMCs. The receptors originated from a human donor in good health.

This clone was detected a few times. This sequence joins TRBV7-9 and TRBJ1-1, with D uncertain. V was pared by 7 bases and J by 10 bases, with 19 bases between. Germline-derived CDR1 and CDR2 are SEHNR and FQNEAQ (reference sequence). CDR3 length: 13 amino acids. The CDR3 here is CASKSSEGLGAFF. Here the CDR3 DNA reads TGTGCCAGCAAAAGTAGCGAGGGATTGGGAGCTTTCTTT.

V is TRBV6-1 and J is TRBJ2-5, with D perhaps matching TRBD1 (5 bases). Looked up from germline, CDR1 is MNHNS and CDR2 is SASEGT. The CDR3 totals 14 residues. Trimming cost V 3 bases and J 1 base, with 9 bases left between them. For the CDR3, the DNA is TGTGCCAGCAGTGAGCCTCAGGGCCAAGAGACCCAGTACTTC. Amino acids: CASSEPQGQETQYF.

The genes are TRBV11-2 and TRBJ2-3; D possibly corresponds to TRBD2 (7 bases). CDR1 is SGHAT and CDR2 is FQNNGV in the germline V gene. V lost 3 bases, J lost 4 bases, and 17 bases lay in between. The CDR3 spans 16 residues. CDR3 nucleotides: TGTGCCAGCAGCTTTGGGCGGGGGCGACGCGCAGATACGCAGTATTTT. Protein product: CASSFGRGRRADTQYF.

DNA of the CDR3: TGTGCCAGCAGCCAAGGAATGAGCGGGAGAGATTACAATGAGCAGTTCTTC. As protein: CASSQGMSGRDYNEQFF. V is TRBV14 and J is TRBJ2-1; 8 bases map to TRBD2. The V gene's germline CDR1 is SGHDN and CDR2 FVKESK. The CDR3 runs to 17 residues. Trimming cost V 1 base and J 4 bases; bases outside gene matches: 9.

The V call is TRBV15, the J call TRBJ2-7; 9 bases match TRBD1. Germline V lookup: CDR1 LNHNV, CDR2 YYDKDF (reference sequence). The CDR3 runs 17 residues. V lost 5 bases, J lost 6 bases, and 17 bases stayed unmatched. The CDR3 reads CATSRSFGGQGRGEQYF. CDR3 coding DNA: TGTGCCACCAGCCGCTCGTTTGGTGGACAGGGGAGAGGCGAGCAGTACTTC. Filled out from reference TRBV15 and TRBJ2-7, the complete variable domain reads DAMVIQNPRYQVTQFGKPVTLSCSQTLNHNVMYWYQQKSSQAPKLLFHYYDKDFNNEADTPDNFQSRRPNTSFCFLDIRSPGLGDTAMYLCATSRSFGGQGRGEQYFGPGTRLTVT.

V gene TRBV6-1 combines with J gene TRBJ1-2, with D possibly matching TRBD1 (5 bases). This CDR3 comprises 14 residues. Trimming pared 2 bases from V and 3 bases from J, leaving 10 bases between. Germline V gives CDR1 MNHNS, CDR2 SASEGT. CDR3 in amino acids: CASSELVTDYGYTF. As DNA, the CDR3 is TGTGCCAGCAGTGAACTCGTGACAGACTATGGCTACACCTTC.

This clone was found once. V usage is TRBV12-5 and J usage is TRBJ1-2, with D possibly matching TRBD1 (5 bases). CDR1 and CDR2 (germline): LGHNT, FRNRAP. The CDR3 is made up of 14 amino acids. V lost 5 bases and J 4 bases, leaving 14 bases between the germline ends. This CDR3 reads CASGEQGKTYGYTF. The CDR3 nucleotides are TGTGCTAGTGGTGAGCAGGGAAAGACCTATGGCTACACCTTC.

The chain links TRBV9 to TRBJ2-3, with 9 nucleotides matching TRBD2. V shed 1 base, J shed 0 bases, and the junction held 0 bases outside the gene matches. Germline V lookup: CDR1 SGDLS, CDR2 YYNGEE. The CDR3 is 15 amino acids. The CDR3 nucleotides read TGTGCCAGCAGCGTACTAGCGGGAAGCACAGATACGCAGTATTTT. It specifies CASSVLAGSTDTQYF.

The chain recombines TRBV7-9 with TRBJ1-1; D is possibly TRBD1 (5 bases). The CDR3 loop spans 15 amino acids. Deletions cut 1 base from V and 5 bases from J, with 14 bases between. Per the germline V gene, CDR1 is SEHNR and CDR2 is FQNEAQ (reference sequence). The CDR3 loop is CASSLGQGLGTEAFF. In DNA, the CDR3 is TGTGCCAGCAGCTTAGGTCAGGGCTTGGGGACTGAAGCTTTCTTT.

The rearrangement joins TRBV11-2 to TRBJ2-5; 10 bases line up with TRBD1. V gave up 6 bases and J gave up 4 bases; unmatched junction bases: 11. Per germline, CDR1 SGHAT and CDR2 FQNNGV. The length of the CDR3 is 16 residues. In nucleotides, the CDR3 is TGTGCCAGCAGTCCTCGGACAGGGGGGGAGGTAGAGACCCAGTACTTC. It yields the protein CASSPRTGGEVETQYF. Combining the CDR3 with reference TRBV11-2 and TRBJ2-5 gives the whole variable domain EAGVAQSPRYKIIEKRQSVAFWCNPISGHATLYWYQQILGQGPKLLIQFQNNGVVDDSQLPKDRFSAERLKGVDSTLKIQPAKLEDSAVYLCASSPRTGGEVETQYFGPGTRLLVL.

CDR3 nucleotides: TGTGCCAGCAGCTTTACAGGGGATGTAACCGGGGAGCTGTTTTTT. Protein sequence: CASSFTGDVTGELFF. The chain uses TRBV5-4 and TRBJ2-2; TRBD1 agrees at 7 bases. CDR1 is SGHNT and CDR2 is YYREEE in the germline V gene (reference sequence). Trimming at V came to 2 bases and at J to 5 bases, leaving 6 bases not matched to a gene. The CDR3 loop spans 15 amino acids.

This clone has a single count. The chain combines TRBV28 with TRBJ2-7; possibly TRBD1 for D (6 bases). The CDR3 spans 14 residues. Trimming cost V 1 base and J 3 bases, with 10 bases left between them. Per germline, CDR1 MDHEN and CDR2 SYDVKM. The chain's CDR3 is CASSLSQGIYEQYF. CDR3 in DNA: TGTGCCAGCAGTTTATCACAGGGAATCTACGAGCAGTACTTC.

The V call is TRBV6-4, the J call TRBJ1-2, with D possibly matching TRBD1 (6 bases). CDR1 and CDR2 (germline): MRHNA, SNTAGT. Trimming pared 0 bases from V and 4 bases from J, leaving 9 bases between. CDR3 size: 14 residues. This CDR3 is CASSDSGARYGYTF. The CDR3 DNA reads TGTGCCAGCAGTGACTCGGGGGCGCGCTATGGCTACACCTTC.

The rearrangement joins TRBV5-8 to TRBJ2-7; D possibly corresponds to TRBD1 (6 bases). Trimming took 4 bases from V and 4 from J, leaving 24 bases between them. The CDR3 covers 17 residues. The germline V gene encodes CDR1 SGHTS and CDR2 YDEGEE. The CDR3 here is CASSLVLGGPGEYEQYF. For the CDR3, the DNA is TGTGCCAGCAGCCTCGTTCTTGGGGGCCCTGGGGAATACGAGCAGTACTTC. The full variable domain, with the rest looked up from reference TRBV5-8 and TRBJ2-7, is EAGVTQSPTHLIKTRGQQATLRCSPISGHTSVYWYQQALGLGLQFLLWYDEGEERNRGNFPPRFSGRQFPNYSSELNVNALELEDSALYLCASSLVLGGPGEYEQYFGPGTRLTVT.

The chain recombines TRBV6-5 with TRBJ2-7; TRBD2 matches at 7 bases. The CDR3 runs 12 residues. CDR1 and CDR2 from the germline V gene are MNHEY and SVGAGI. V lost 6 bases and J lost 6; bases outside the gene matches: 5. CDR3 bases: TGTGCCAGCAGAGTCGGGGGGTCCGAGCAGTACTTC. It codes for CASRVGGSEQYF.

This chain links TRBV5-1 with TRBJ2-1; D is perhaps TRBD1 (6 bases). From germline, CDR1 is SGHRS and CDR2 YFSETQ. This CDR3 spans 13 amino acids. V dropped 0 bases and J dropped 5 bases, with 6 bases sitting between them. CDR3 nucleotide sequence: TGCGCCAGCAGCTTGGGGACAGACAATGAGCAGTTCTTC. Translation: CASSLGTDNEQFF.

The chain is built from TRBV19 and TRBJ2-1, with TRBD2 matching over 9 bases. The CDR3 has 16 residues. Germline V gives CDR1 LNHDA, CDR2 SQIVND (reference sequence). The V segment lost 6 bases and the J segment 7 bases; nucleotides outside the gene matches: 13. As DNA, the CDR3 is TGTGCCAGTAGCCAGTTTTTGGCGGGGGGGCCGAATGAGCAGTTCTTC. Its translation is CASSQFLAGGPNEQFF.